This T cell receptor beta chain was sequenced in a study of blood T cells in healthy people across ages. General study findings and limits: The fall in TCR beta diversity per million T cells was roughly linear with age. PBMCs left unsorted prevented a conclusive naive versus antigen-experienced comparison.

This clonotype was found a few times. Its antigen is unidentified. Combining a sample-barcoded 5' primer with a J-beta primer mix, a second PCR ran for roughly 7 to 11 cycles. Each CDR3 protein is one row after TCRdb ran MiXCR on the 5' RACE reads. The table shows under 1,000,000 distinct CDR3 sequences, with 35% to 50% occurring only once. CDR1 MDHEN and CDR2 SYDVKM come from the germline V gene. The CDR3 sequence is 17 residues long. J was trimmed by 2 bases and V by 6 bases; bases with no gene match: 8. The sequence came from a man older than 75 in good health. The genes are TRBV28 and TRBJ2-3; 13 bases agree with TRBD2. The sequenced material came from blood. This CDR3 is CASREPGLAGNTDTQYF. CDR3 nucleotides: TGTGCCAGCAGAGAACCGGGACTAGCGGGGAACACAGATACGCAGTATTTT.